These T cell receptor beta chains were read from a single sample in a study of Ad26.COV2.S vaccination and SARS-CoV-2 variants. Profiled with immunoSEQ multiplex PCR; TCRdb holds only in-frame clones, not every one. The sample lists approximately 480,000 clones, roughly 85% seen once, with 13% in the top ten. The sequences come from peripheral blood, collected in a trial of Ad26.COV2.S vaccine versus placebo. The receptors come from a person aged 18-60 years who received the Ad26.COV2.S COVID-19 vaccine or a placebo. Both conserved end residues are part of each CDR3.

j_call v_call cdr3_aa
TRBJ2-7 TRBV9 CASSVAGRSYEQYF
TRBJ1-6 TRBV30 CAWSGGDKRNSPLHF
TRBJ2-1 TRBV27 CASSEPTAGSYNEQFF
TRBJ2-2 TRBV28 CASREGRTSGMGELFF
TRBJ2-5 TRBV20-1 CSAREQETQYF
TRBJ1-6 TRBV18 CASSPQGAFKGSDVINSPLHF
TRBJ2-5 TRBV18 CASTRDSETQYF
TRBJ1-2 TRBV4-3 CASSQVSRESGYTF
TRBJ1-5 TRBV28 CASSLGQYHQPQHF
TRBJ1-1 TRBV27 CASSFLGQAAFF
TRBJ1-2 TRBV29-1 CSVERDRNYGYTF
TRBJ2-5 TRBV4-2 CASSQAQGPETQYF
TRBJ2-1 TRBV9 CASSVEGGHNNEQFF